Given below is one T cell receptor beta chain in context. No antigen is known for it. This entry belongs to a study of regulatory T cells in long-lasting Graves disease. As for the study in general: It was over 5 years of antithyroid drugs, with positive TSH receptor antibodies, that meant persistent Graves' disease.

The TCR beta library used iRepertoire HTBI primers with Arm-PCR amplification of CDR3. Using its own MiXCR run on the multiplex PCR reads, TCRdb lists one record per CDR3 protein. The table includes approximately 380,000 distinct CDR3 sequences, under 25% detected once. Time point denoted: persistent/refractory GD, antithyroid drugs over 5 years with positive TRAb. The TCR library used RNA extracted from PBMCs. A peripheral blood sample, around 8.5 milliliters in volume, was drawn into EDTA tubes. V lost 6 bases, J lost 1 base, and 16 bases lay in between. CDR1 is DFQATT, CDR2 SNEGSKA, per germline (reference sequence). The CDR3 loop spans 14 amino acids. Whole-study results and caveats: A greater number of public clonotypes (approximately 2,500) was shared by persistent patients than by new patients (around 960). Few sampled subjects may have lowered accuracy.

The chain recombines TRBV20-1 with TRBJ2-7; tentatively, D is TRBD2 (6 bases). The sequencing used peripheral blood mononuclear cells (PBMCs), collected when the disease was refractory, from a patient treated with antithyroid drugs. The sequence was obtained from a female donor with Graves disease. CDR3 loop: CSAWREAGSYEQYF. As DNA, the CDR3 is TGCAGTGCCTGGAGGGAGGCGGGGTCCTACGAGCAGTACTTC.